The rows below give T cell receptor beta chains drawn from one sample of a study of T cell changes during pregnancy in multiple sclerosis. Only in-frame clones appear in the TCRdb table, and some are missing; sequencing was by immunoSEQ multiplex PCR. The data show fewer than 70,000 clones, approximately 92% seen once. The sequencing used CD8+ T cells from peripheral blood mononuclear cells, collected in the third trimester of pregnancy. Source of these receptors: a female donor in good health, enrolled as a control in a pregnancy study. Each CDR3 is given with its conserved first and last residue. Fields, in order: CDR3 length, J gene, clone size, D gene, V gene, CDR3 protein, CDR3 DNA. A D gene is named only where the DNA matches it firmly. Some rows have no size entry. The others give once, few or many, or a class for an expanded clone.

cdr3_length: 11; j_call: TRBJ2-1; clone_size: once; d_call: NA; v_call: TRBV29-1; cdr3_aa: CSALANNEQFF; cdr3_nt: TGCAGCGCCCTAGCCAACAATGAGCAGTTCTTC
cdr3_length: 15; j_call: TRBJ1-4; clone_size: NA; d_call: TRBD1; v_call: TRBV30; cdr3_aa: CAWSAYRGVNEKLFF; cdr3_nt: TGTGCCTGGAGCGCCTACAGGGGAGTAAATGAAAAACTGTTTTTT
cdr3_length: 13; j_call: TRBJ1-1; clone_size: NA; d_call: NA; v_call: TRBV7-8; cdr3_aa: CASSSPGLAEAFF; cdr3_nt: TGTGCCAGCAGCTCCCCAGGGTTAGCTGAAGCTTTCTTT
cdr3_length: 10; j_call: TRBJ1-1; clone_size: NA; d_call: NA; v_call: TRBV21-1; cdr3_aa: CASSNRGAFF; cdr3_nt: TGTGCCAGCAGCAACAGGGGAGCTTTCTTT
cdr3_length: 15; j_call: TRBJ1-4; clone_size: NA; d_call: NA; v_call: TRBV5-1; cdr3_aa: CASSLEQGRYEKLFF; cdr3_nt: TGCGCCAGCAGCTTGGAGCAGGGTCGATATGAAAAACTGTTTTTT
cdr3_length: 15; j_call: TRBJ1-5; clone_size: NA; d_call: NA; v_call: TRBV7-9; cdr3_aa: CASSSTEGSNQPQHF; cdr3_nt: TGTGCCAGCAGCTCAACGGAGGGTAGCAATCAGCCCCAGCATTTT
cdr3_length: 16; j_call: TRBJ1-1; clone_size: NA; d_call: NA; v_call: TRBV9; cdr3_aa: CASSDTYQGLSTEAFF; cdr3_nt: TGTGCCAGCAGCGATACCTACCAGGGGCTATCCACTGAAGCTTTCTTT
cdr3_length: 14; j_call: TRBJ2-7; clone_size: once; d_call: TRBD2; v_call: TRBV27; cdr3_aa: CASSLAGVTYEQYF; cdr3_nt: TGTGCCAGCAGTTTAGCGGGGGTTACCTACGAGCAGTACTTC
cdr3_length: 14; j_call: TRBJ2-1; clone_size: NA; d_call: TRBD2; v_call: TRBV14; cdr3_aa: CASSPRGALNEQFF; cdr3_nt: TGTGCCAGCAGCCCGCGGGGGGCCCTTAATGAGCAGTTCTTC
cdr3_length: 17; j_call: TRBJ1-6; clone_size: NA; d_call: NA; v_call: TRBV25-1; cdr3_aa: CASSESVGRFSNSPLHF; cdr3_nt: TGTGCCAGCAGTGAATCCGTTGGCCGTTTCAGTAATTCACCCCTCCACTTT
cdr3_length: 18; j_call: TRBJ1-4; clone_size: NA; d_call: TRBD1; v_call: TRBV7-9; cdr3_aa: CASSLSGSETGGNEKLFF; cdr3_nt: TGTGCCAGCAGCTTATCCGGGTCCGAGACAGGGGGTAATGAAAAACTGTTTTTT
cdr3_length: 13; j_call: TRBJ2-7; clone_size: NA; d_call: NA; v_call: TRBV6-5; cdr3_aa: CASSYSGPDEQYF; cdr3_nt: TGTGCCAGCAGTTACTCGGGCCCCGACGAGCAGTACTTC
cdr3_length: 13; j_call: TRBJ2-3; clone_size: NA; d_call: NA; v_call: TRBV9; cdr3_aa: CASSAYSTDTQYF; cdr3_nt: TGTGCCAGCAGCGCTTATAGCACAGATACGCAGTATTTT
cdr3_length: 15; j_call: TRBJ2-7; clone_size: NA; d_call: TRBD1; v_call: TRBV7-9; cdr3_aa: CASSFPPRTGYEQYF; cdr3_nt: TGTGCCAGCAGCTTCCCCCCGCGGACAGGCTACGAGCAGTACTTC
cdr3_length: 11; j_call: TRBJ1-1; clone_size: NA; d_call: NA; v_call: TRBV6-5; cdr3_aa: CASSRQGEAFF; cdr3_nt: TGTGCCAGCAGTAGGCAGGGTGAAGCTTTCTTT
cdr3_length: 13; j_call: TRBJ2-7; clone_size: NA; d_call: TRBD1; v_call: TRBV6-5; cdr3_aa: CASSYRDRDEQYF; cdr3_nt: TGTGCCAGCAGTTACAGGGACAGGGACGAGCAGTACTTC
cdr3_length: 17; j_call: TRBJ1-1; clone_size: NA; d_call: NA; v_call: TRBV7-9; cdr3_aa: CASSHSTRGAVNTEAFF; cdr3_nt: TGTGCCAGCAGCCACTCGACCCGGGGGGCGGTGAACACTGAAGCTTTCTTT
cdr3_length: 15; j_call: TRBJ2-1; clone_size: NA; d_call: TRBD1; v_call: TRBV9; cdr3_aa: CASSPDRGTYNEQFF; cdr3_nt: TGTGCCAGCAGCCCCGACAGGGGCACCTACAATGAGCAGTTCTTC
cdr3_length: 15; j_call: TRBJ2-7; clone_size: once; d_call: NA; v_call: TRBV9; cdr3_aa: CASSGTPGTSYEQYF; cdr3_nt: TGTGCCAGCAGCGGGACCCCCGGGACATCCTACGAGCAGTACTTC
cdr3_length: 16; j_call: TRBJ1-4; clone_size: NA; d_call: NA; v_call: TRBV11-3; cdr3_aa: CASSSSVVPSGEKLFF; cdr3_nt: TGTGCCAGCAGCTCTAGCGTCGTGCCCAGTGGTGAAAAACTGTTTTTT
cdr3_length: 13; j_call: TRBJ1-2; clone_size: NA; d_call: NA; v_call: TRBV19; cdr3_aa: CASRTGSNYGYTF; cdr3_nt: TGTGCCAGTAGGACAGGCAGTAACTATGGCTACACCTTC
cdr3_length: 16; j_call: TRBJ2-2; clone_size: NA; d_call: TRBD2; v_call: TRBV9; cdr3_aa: CASSAEAAGETGELFF; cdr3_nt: TGTGCCAGCAGCGCCGAAGCAGCGGGGGAGACCGGGGAGCTGTTTTTT
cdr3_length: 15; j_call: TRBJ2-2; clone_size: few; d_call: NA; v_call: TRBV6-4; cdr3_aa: CASSDSGAHTGELFF; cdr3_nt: TGTGCCAGCAGTGACTCGGGGGCGCACACCGGGGAGCTGTTTTTT
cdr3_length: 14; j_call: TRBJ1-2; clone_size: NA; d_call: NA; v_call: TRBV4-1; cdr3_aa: CASSQAGLDYGYTF; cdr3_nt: TGCGCCAGCAGCCAAGCAGGGCTCGACTATGGCTACACCTTC
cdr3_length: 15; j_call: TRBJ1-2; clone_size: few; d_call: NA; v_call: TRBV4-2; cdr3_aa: CASSQPLDSLYGYTF; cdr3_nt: TGTGCCAGCAGCCAACCTCTGGACAGCCTCTATGGCTACACCTTC
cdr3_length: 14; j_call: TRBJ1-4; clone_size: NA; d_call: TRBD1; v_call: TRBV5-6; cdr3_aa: CASSFGTAYEKLFF; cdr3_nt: TGTGCCAGCAGCTTTGGGACAGCTTATGAAAAACTGTTTTTT
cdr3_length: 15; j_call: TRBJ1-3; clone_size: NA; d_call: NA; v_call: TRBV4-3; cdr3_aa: CASSQDGGTGNTIYF; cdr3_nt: TGCGCCAGCAGCCAAGATGGGGGGACTGGAAACACCATATATTTT
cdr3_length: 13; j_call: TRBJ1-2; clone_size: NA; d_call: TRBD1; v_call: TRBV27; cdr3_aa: CASSFGQDYGYTF; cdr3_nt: TGTGCCAGCAGTTTCGGACAGGACTATGGCTACACCTTC
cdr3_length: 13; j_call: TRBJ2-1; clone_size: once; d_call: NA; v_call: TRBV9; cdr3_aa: CASSLGDYNEQFF; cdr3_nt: TGTGCCAGCAGCCTCGGGGACTACAATGAGCAGTTCTTC
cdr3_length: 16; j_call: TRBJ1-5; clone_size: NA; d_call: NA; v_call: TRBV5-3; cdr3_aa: CARSRAARLSNQPQHF; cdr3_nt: TGTGCCAGAAGCAGAGCGGCGAGGCTTAGCAATCAGCCCCAGCATTTT
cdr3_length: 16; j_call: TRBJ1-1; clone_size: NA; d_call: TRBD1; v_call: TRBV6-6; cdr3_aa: CASSYPRDRGNTEAFF; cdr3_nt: TGTGCCAGCAGTTACCCACGGGACAGGGGGAACACTGAAGCTTTCTTT
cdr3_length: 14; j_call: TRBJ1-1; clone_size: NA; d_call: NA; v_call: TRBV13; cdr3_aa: CASSSREGGPEAFF; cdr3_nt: TGTGCCAGCAGCTCCCGGGAGGGAGGGCCTGAAGCTTTCTTT
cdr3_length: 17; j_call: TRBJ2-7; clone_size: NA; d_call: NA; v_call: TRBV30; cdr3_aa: CAWSEPGQRRLLDEQYF; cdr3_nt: TGTGCCTGGAGTGAACCGGGACAACGACGCCTGTTGGACGAGCAGTACTTC
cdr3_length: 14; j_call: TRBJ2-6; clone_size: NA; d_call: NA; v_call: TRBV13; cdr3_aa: CATNTGSGANVLTF; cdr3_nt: TGTGCCACCAACACAGGGTCTGGGGCCAACGTCCTGACTTTC
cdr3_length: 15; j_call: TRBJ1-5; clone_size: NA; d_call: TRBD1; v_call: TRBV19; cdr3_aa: CASSPGQGGNQPQHF; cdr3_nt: TGTGCCTCCTCCCCGGGACAGGGAGGCAATCAGCCCCAGCATTTT
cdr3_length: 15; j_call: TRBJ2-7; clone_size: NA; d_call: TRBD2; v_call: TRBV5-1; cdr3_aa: CASSLDSGGLYEQYF; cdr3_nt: TGCGCCAGCAGCTTGGATAGCGGGGGTCTATACGAGCAGTACTTC
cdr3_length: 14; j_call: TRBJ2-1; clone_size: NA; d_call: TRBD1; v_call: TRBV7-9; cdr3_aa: CASSSWTGYNEQFF; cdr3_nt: TGTGCCAGCAGCTCATGGACAGGCTACAATGAGCAGTTCTTC
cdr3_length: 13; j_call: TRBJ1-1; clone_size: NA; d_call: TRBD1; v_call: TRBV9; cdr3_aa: CASPKQGDTEAFF; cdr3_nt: TGTGCCAGCCCTAAACAGGGGGACACTGAAGCTTTCTTT
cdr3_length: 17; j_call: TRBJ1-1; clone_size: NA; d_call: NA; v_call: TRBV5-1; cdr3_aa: CASSLGRVITMNTEAFF; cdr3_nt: TGCGCCAGCAGCTTGGGCAGGGTCATCACCATGAACACTGAAGCTTTCTTT
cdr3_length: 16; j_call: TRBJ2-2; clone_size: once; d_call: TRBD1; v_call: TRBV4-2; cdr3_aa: CASNRPGTGFAGELFF; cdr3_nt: TGTGCCAGCAACCGTCCCGGGACAGGGTTCGCCGGGGAGCTGTTTTTT
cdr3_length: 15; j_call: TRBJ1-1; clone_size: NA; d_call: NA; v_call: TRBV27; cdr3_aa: CASSPSLGANTEAFF; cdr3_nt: TGTGCCAGCAGTCCATCCCTAGGGGCTAACACTGAAGCTTTCTTT
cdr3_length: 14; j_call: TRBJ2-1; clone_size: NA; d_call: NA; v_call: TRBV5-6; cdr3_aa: CASSYHSGYNEQFF; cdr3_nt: TGTGCCAGCAGCTATCATAGCGGCTACAATGAGCAGTTCTTC
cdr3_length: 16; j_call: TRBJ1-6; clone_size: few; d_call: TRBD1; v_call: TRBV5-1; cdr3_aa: CASSLSPDRGESPLHF; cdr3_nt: TGCGCCAGCAGCTTAAGCCCGGACAGGGGAGAGTCACCCCTCCACTTT
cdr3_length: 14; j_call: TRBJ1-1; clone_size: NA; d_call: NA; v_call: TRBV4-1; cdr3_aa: CASSPPYRNTEAFF; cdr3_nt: TGCGCCAGCAGCCCCCCTTACAGGAACACTGAAGCTTTCTTT
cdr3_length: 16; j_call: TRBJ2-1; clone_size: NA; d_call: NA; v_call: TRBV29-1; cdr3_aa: CSGLGGRPQTNNEQFF; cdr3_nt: TGCAGCGGGCTCGGGGGGCGTCCTCAAACTAACAATGAGCAGTTCTTC
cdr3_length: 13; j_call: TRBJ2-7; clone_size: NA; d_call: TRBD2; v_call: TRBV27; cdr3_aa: CASSLSRGLLNSF; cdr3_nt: TGTGCCAGCAGTTTATCGAGGGGACTACTAAACAGTTTC
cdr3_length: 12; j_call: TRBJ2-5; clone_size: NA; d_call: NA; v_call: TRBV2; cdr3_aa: CATIVSAGTQYF; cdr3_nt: TGTGCCACCATCGTATCTGCCGGGACCCAGTACTTC
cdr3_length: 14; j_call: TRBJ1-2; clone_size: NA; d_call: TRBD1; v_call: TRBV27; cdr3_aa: CASTGQGALEGYTF; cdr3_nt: TGTGCCAGCACAGGACAGGGGGCTTTGGAGGGGTACACCTTC
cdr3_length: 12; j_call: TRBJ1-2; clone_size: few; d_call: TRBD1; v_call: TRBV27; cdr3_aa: CASAGTGGGYTF; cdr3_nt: TGTGCCAGCGCTGGTACAGGGGGGGGCTACACCTTC
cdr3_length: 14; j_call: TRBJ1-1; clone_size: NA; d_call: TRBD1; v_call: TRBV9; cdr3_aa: CASSAQTGATEAFF; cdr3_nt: TGTGCCAGCAGCGCCCAGACAGGGGCCACTGAAGCTTTCTTT
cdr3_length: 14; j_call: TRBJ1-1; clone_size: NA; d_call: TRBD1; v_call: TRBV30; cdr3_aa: CAWRLGTGGTEAFF; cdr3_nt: TGTGCCTGGAGACTCGGGACAGGGGGTACTGAAGCTTTCTTT
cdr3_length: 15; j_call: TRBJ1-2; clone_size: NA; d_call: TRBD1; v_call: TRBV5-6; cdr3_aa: CASSITGTANYGYTF; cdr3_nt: TGTGCCAGCAGCATTACCGGGACAGCTAACTATGGCTACACCTTC
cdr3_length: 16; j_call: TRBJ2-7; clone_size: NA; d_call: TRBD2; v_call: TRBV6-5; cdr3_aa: CASSYSDSGAQKEQYF; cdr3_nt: TGTGCCAGCAGTTACTCAGATAGCGGGGCACAGAAAGAGCAGTACTTC
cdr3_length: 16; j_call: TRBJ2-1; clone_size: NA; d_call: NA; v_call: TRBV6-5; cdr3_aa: CASSYGLQAGNNEQFF; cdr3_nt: TGTGCCAGCAGTTACGGGTTGCAGGCAGGGAATAATGAGCAGTTCTTC
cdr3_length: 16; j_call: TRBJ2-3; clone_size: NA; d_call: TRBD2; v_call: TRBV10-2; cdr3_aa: CASSDVTSGDPDTQYF; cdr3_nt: TGCGCCAGCAGCGATGTGACTAGCGGGGACCCAGATACGCAGTATTTT
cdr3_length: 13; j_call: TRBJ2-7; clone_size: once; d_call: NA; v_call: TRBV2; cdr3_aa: CASSDLSVYEQYF; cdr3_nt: TGTGCCAGCAGTGATCTGTCAGTCTACGAGCAGTACTTC